A selection of T cell receptor beta chains follows, all from one sample in a study of CXCR3-negative and CXCR3-positive naive CD8 T cells. TCRdb reprocessed the 5' RACE reads and reports one entry per CDR3 protein, with no DNA. This listing includes about 130,000 distinct CDR3 sequences. Sequencing input: naive CXCR3- CD8+ T cells from blood. The origin of the receptors is a human donor in good health. Some clones in this sample may be carry-over from other donors' samples. CDR3s include the opening cysteine and the closing phenylalanine or tryptophan.

TRBJ1-4 TRBV4-3 CASSQGLGQGRKLFF
TRBJ1-1 TRBV7-9 CASSPRDTPTEAFF
TRBJ2-1 TRBV15 CATSSANNEQFF
TRBJ2-2 TRBV24-1 CATSVPPRTGIGELFF
TRBJ2-7 TRBV29-1 CSVESPEGNIYEQYF
TRBJ2-1 TRBV4-3 CASSQGIEFIDEQFF
TRBJ1-6 TRBV15 CATSKATYDSPLHF
TRBJ2-7 TRBV10-3 CAISDPGTGSYEQYF
TRBJ1-1 TRBV20-1 CSARGTGLGTEAFF
TRBJ2-2 TRBV6-2/TRBV6-3 CASGRTTNTGELFF
TRBJ2-1 TRBV2 CASSARVTLYPYNEQFF
TRBJ2-1 TRBV29-1 CSVEQGGYNEQFF
TRBJ2-1 TRBV19 CATSATSGRNRYNEQFF
TRBJ1-5 TRBV4-1 CASSQDPGTVNQPQHF
TRBJ2-5 TRBV11-3 CASSVGGEETQYF
TRBJ2-2 TRBV5-5 CASSLRVGRRPNTGELFF
TRBJ1-1 TRBV24-1 CATSDLREAFF
TRBJ2-3 TRBV12-3/TRBV12-4 CASRLADTQYF
TRBJ1-2 TRBV7-6 CPSSPIFNYGYTF
TRBJ2-7 TRBV7-6 CASSLGDRIYEQYF
TRBJ2-7 TRBV4-2 CASSQEAGGLYEQYF
TRBJ1-1 TRBV27 CASSQTMTGIEAFF
TRBJ2-1 TRBV5-5 CASSPVILGDNEQFF
TRBJ2-1 TRBV7-6 CDSSLAPNYEQFF
TRBJ2-1 TRBV3-1 CASSQDSRGSSYNEQFF
TRBJ2-7 TRBV20-1 CSAKGLVVYEQYF